The 20 T cell receptor beta chains presented below share a single source sample, sequenced in a study of cytotoxic CD8 clonotypes in ibrutinib-treated CLL. Libraries were prepared by immunoSEQ multiplex PCR; TCRdb keeps only in-frame clonotypes and omits some of them. The table has approximately 30,000 clones, approximately 71% seen once. The source material was PBMCs, sampled after 24 months of ibrutinib treatment. These receptors were taken from a human donor with chronic lymphocytic leukemia.

The gene calls are TRBV12-5 and TRBJ2-2, with D maybe TRBD1 (5 bases). There are 15 residues in the CDR3. Germline V CDR1 and CDR2: LGHNT, FRNRAP. V was shortened by 0 bases and J by 3 bases, with 8 bases between the two germline ends. DNA of the CDR3: TGTGCTAGTGGTTTGGTGCAGGGTCACACCGGGGAGCTGTTTTTT. Its protein is CASGLVQGHTGELFF.

The rearrangement joins TRBV11-1 to TRBJ2-5; 10 nucleotides match TRBD1. CDR3 size: 15 residues. CDR1 is SGHAT, CDR2 FQDESV, per germline (reference sequence). V shed 3 bases, J shed 1 base, and the junction held 2 bases outside the gene matches. In nucleotides, the CDR3 is TGTGCCAGCAGCTTGGGACAGGGGATCCAAGAGACCCAGTACTTC. It specifies CASSLGQGIQETQYF.

This clone occurred many times. The chain carries TRBV7-2 and TRBJ1-1, with a tentative D call TRBD1 (5 bases). The germline V and J ends were trimmed by 1 base and 4 bases, with 13 bases remaining between them. The CDR3 extends over 15 amino acids. Germline V CDR1 and CDR2: SGHTA, FQGNSA. The CDR3, as DNA: TGTGCCAGCAGCTTAGACACAGGTTTGGCCACTGAAGCTTTCTTT. Amino acids: CASSLDTGLATEAFF.

This clone was seen only a few times. The rearrangement joins TRBV30 to TRBJ1-1, with TRBD1 matching 8 bases. Germline CDR1 GTSNPN, CDR2 SVGIG (reference sequence). Germline trimming cut 4 bases from V and 0 bases from J; bases unmatched to any gene: 4. This CDR3 comprises 14 residues. The CDR3 DNA reads TGTGCCTGGACCACGACAGGGGTGAACACTGAAGCTTTCTTT. This codes for CAWTTTGVNTEAFF.

This sequence joins TRBV5-1 and TRBJ1-1; D gene unclear. V was cut by 4 bases and J by 0 bases, with 16 bases left in between. The CDR3 is 16 residues long. Germline V gene data show CDR1 as SGHRS and CDR2 as YFSETQ. CDR3 protein: CASSLRTGGMNTEAFF. CDR3 nucleotide sequence: TGCGCCAGCAGCCTCAGGACGGGAGGGATGAACACTGAAGCTTTCTTT.

V gene TRBV30 combines with J gene TRBJ2-5; 11 nucleotides match TRBD2. In germline, CDR1 is GTSNPN, CDR2 SVGIG (reference sequence). The CDR3 consists of 14 residues. Germline trimming cut 1 base from V and 5 bases from J; bases unmatched to any gene: 3. This CDR3 is CAWSATSGGETQYF. CDR3 nucleotide sequence: TGTGCCTGGAGTGCCACTAGCGGGGGTGAGACCCAGTACTTC.

The chain employs TRBV28 and TRBJ1-5; 8 nucleotides line up with TRBD1. J lost 3 bases, V lost 7 bases, and 11 bases had no gene match. The CDR3 contains 16 residues. Germline values: CDR1 MDHEN, CDR2 SYDVKM. The CDR3 region has the DNA TGTGCCAGCACCCCGACAGGGGTTGGCTCCAATCAGCCCCAGCATTTT. Its translation is CASTPTGVGSNQPQHF.

The chain couples TRBV2 to TRBJ2-6; D is undetermined. This CDR3 spans 15 amino acids. Trimming left V 3 bases short and J 0 bases short, with 6 bases between. Per germline, CDR1 SNHLY and CDR2 FYNNEI. CDR3 amino acids: CASSERISGANVLTF. For the CDR3, the DNA is TGTGCCAGCAGTGAGCGGATCTCTGGGGCCAACGTCCTGACTTTC.

The CDR3 is CASSLGARGGAFF. In DNA form, the CDR3 reads TGTGCCAGCAGCTTAGGGGCCCGGGGGGGAGCTTTCTTT. The chain combines TRBV7-2 with TRBJ1-1; tentatively, D is TRBD1 (5 bases). V was pared by 1 base and J by 10 bases, with 13 bases between. CDR3 length: 13 amino acids. CDR1 SGHTA and CDR2 FQGNSA come from the germline V gene.

The gene calls are TRBV11-2 and TRBJ1-2; no clear D gene. CDR1 is SGHAT, CDR2 FQNNGV, per germline. The germline V and J ends were trimmed by 3 bases and 2 bases, with 7 bases remaining between them. This CDR3 region has 13 residues. The CDR3 DNA reads as TGTGCCAGCAGCTTGGGCCTCAACTATGGCTACACCTTC. This encodes CASSLGLNYGYTF.

The chain links TRBV30 to TRBJ2-3, with 8 bases fitting TRBD2. V lost 2 bases to trimming and J lost 2 bases; unmatched junction nucleotides: 6. In germline, CDR1 is GTSNPN, CDR2 SVGIG (reference sequence). The CDR3 is 15 amino acids. In DNA form, the CDR3 reads TGTGCCTGGAGTAAACGGGGGGGTACCACAGATACGCAGTATTTT. It translates to CAWSKRGGTTDTQYF.

This clone was observed many times. The chain joins TRBV2 to TRBJ1-5, with D uncertain. Germline assignment: CDR1 SNHLY and CDR2 FYNNEI. CDR3 length: 13 residues. The V gene lost 8 bases and the J gene lost 2 bases, with 10 bases spanning the gap. The CDR3 DNA reads TGTGCCAGCCGGCGACACGGCAATCAGCCCCAGCATTTT. Translating it yields CASRRHGNQPQHF.

CDR3 sequence: CASGTVLNSPLHF. In nucleotides, the CDR3 is TGCGCCAGCGGGACAGTTCTTAATTCACCCCTCCACTTT. This chain connects TRBV5-1 to TRBJ1-6; 7 bases are shared with TRBD1. Germline-derived CDR1 and CDR2 are SGHRS and YFSETQ. The CDR3 has 13 residues. V gave up 7 bases and J gave up 6 bases; unmatched junction bases: 4.

The rearrangement links TRBV9 to TRBJ1-2, with 7 bases that match TRBD1. The junction had 5 bases not matched to a gene; V was cut back by 0 bases and J by 6 bases. The V gene's germline CDR1 is SGDLS and CDR2 YYNGEE. The CDR3 is 14 residues long. The CDR3 sequence is CASSVDNRGHGYTF. CDR3 DNA: TGTGCCAGCAGCGTAGATAACAGGGGCCATGGCTACACCTTC.

This rearrangement joins TRBV23-1 to TRBJ1-2; D not resolved. TRBV23-1 is marked as an open reading frame, function uncertain. Trimming cost V 6 bases and J 0 bases, with 23 bases left between them. The CDR3 runs to 18 residues. Written as DNA, the CDR3 is TGCGCCAGCAGCCACCAAGGTCATATGACTTTCGCTAACTATGGCTACACCTTC. This gives the protein CASSHQGHMTFANYGYTF.

This clone was picked up a small number of times. The rearrangement joins TRBV5-1 to TRBJ2-7; D is perhaps TRBD2 (6 bases). V was cut by 3 bases and J by 2 bases, with 18 bases left in between. The CDR3 is 16 residues long. Germline V gene data show CDR1 as SGHRS and CDR2 as YFSETQ. CDR3 in DNA: TGCGCCAGCAGCTCCGGAGGGACGTCCTGGCCCTACGAGCAGTACTTC. Translating it yields CASSSGGTSWPYEQYF.

V usage is TRBV5-1 and J usage is TRBJ2-7; 9 bases align to TRBD1. This CDR3 contains 14 residues. The junction had 7 bases not matched to a gene; V was cut back by 4 bases and J by 5 bases. CDR1 SGHRS and CDR2 YFSETQ come from the germline V gene. CDR3 DNA sequence: TGCGCCAGCAGCAGATGGGACAGGGTAAACGAGCAGTACTTC. Encoded protein: CASSRWDRVNEQYF.

The V call is TRBV28, the J call TRBJ1-1; 7 bases match TRBD1. After removal of 5 bases from V and 0 bases from J, the junction contained 6 bases not matched to a gene. This CDR3 region has 15 residues. Germline V gene data show CDR1 as MDHEN and CDR2 as SYDVKM. The CDR3 DNA sequence: TGTGCCAGCAGTCGAGGGGACAGCCTGAACACTGAAGCTTTCTTT. Translation: CASSRGDSLNTEAFF.

The chain couples TRBV5-5 to TRBJ1-1; D might be TRBD1 (5 bases). Germline-derived CDR1 and CDR2 are SGHKS and YYEKEE (reference sequence). The CDR3 is 15 amino acids. The ends were cut back, 6 bases at V and 5 bases at J, with 20 bases in the middle. This CDR3 is CASTPRGGDRTEAFF. CDR3 nucleotide sequence: TGTGCCAGCACCCCCCGCGGGGGAGATCGGACTGAAGCTTTCTTT.

The V gene is TRBV28, the J gene TRBJ1-2; 7 bases match TRBD1. CDR1 and CDR2 (germline): MDHEN, SYDVKM. Trimming took 1 base from V and 7 from J; bases not matched to a gene: 3. The CDR3 length is 13 residues. CDR3 nucleotides: TGTGCCAGCAGTTTATTAGGGGGCTCTGGCTACACCTTC. This gives the protein CASSLLGGSGYTF.